This passage covers 23 T cell receptor beta chains from one sample sequenced in a study of T cell responses to AZD1222 COVID-19 vaccine. Sequencing was performed with immunoSEQ multiplex PCR; in TCRdb, only in-frame clones are kept and a portion is missing. Among around 210,000 clones listed, approximately 94% were seen once. The sequencing here drew on peripheral blood, taken 28 days after the second dose of the MenACWY control vaccine. These receptors were collected from an adult who received the MenACWY meningococcal vaccine as a control.

V is TRBV10-3 and J is TRBJ1-1; 7 bases align to TRBD1. V was pared by 10 bases and J by 1 base, with 6 bases of the junction left unmatched. Germline loops: CDR1 ENHRY, CDR2 SYGVKD. The CDR3 is 13 residues long. CDR3 residues: CATTGTANTEAFF. CDR3 DNA sequence: TGTGCCACCACCGGGACAGCGAACACTGAAGCTTTCTTT.

The chain carries TRBV13 and TRBJ1-2; the D gene is possibly TRBD1 (6 bases). Germline values: CDR1 PRHDT, CDR2 FYEKMQ (reference sequence). This CDR3 has 15 residues. Trimming stripped 2 bases from V and 2 bases from J, with 12 bases between. This CDR3 is CASSLLRGLNYGYTF. CDR3 DNA sequence: TGTGCCAGCAGCTTATTGAGGGGGTTAAACTATGGCTACACCTTC.

The chain carries TRBV28 and TRBJ1-2, with 7 positions matching TRBD1. With V trimmed by 5 bases and J by 4 bases, 13 bases remained unmatched. CDR3 length equals 16 residues. Germline lookup yields CDR1 MDHEN and CDR2 SYDVKM. CDR3 residues: CASSLGGTENRYGYTF. CDR3 coding DNA: TGTGCCAGCAGTCTGGGGGGGACAGAGAATCGCTATGGCTACACCTTC.

V usage is TRBV13 and J usage is TRBJ2-3; 10 nucleotides agree with TRBD2. Looked up from germline, CDR1 is PRHDT and CDR2 is FYEKMQ (reference sequence). There are 16 residues in the CDR3. V was clipped by 1 base and J by 7 bases; unmatched bases: 8. For the CDR3, the DNA is TGTGCCAGCAGCTTAGCCACTAGCGGGGCGGGAAATACGCAGTATTTT. This sequence encodes CASSLATSGAGNTQYF.

The V gene is TRBV25-1, the J gene TRBJ2-2, with no clear D. Trimming cost V 1 base and J 5 bases, with 5 bases left between them. CDR3 length equals 13 residues. Germline CDR1 MGHDK, CDR2 SYGVNS. The DNA for the CDR3 is TGTGCCAGCAGTGAATGGGGAACCGGGGAGCTGTTTTTT. Its translation: CASSEWGTGELFF.

The chain is built from TRBV5-1 and TRBJ2-7; D perhaps matches TRBD1 (5 bases). The V and J ends lost 5 bases and 2 bases respectively, with 23 bases between them. Germline assignment: CDR1 SGHRS and CDR2 YFSETQ. This CDR3 is 17 amino acids long. CDR3 DNA sequence: TGCGCCAGCAGTACTTCTGGAATGAGACAGCCGACCTACGAGCAGTACTTC. It is translated as CASSTSGMRQPTYEQYF. Full variable domain (outside the CDR3, taken from reference TRBV5-1 and TRBJ2-7): KAGVTQTPRYLIKTRGQQVTLSCSPISGHRSVSWYQQTPGQGLQFLFEYFSETQRNKGNFPGRFSGRQFSNSRSEMNVSTLELGDSALYLCASSTSGMRQPTYEQYFGPGTRLTVT.

The rearrangement joins TRBV7-3 to TRBJ2-5, with 7 positions matching TRBD2. The V gene's germline CDR1 is SGHTA and CDR2 FQGTGA. Trimming cost V 4 bases and J 5 bases; bases outside gene matches: 7. The CDR3 loop spans 14 amino acids. DNA for the CDR3: TGTGCCAGCAGCTCGGGACTAATGGGGGAGACCCAGTACTTC. It is translated as CASSSGLMGETQYF.

The chain employs TRBV5-5 and TRBJ2-7; the D is unclear. Looked up from germline, CDR1 is SGHKS and CDR2 is YYEKEE (reference sequence). Trimming removed 3 bases from V and 4 bases from J, with 11 bases in between. The CDR3 totals 13 residues. The CDR3 protein is CASSYVPGYEQYF. The CDR3 nucleotides read TGTGCCAGCAGCTACGTCCCGGGTTACGAGCAGTACTTC.

This chain connects TRBV28 to TRBJ2-2, with TRBD1 as a possible D gene (7 bases). V lost 1 base and J lost 6, with 12 bases in between. The germline V gene encodes CDR1 MDHEN and CDR2 SYDVKM. The CDR3 loop spans 15 amino acids. In DNA form, the CDR3 reads TGTGCCAGCAGTTTATTTGACAGGGAGGCCGGGGAGCTGTTTTTT. It codes for CASSLFDREAGELFF.

This chain uses TRBV30 with TRBJ2-7; D might be TRBD1 (6 bases). The V gene's germline CDR1 is GTSNPN and CDR2 SVGIG (reference sequence). V was trimmed by 1 base and J by 1 base, leaving 8 bases between them. The CDR3 runs 13 residues. The CDR3 reads CAWSGRGSYEQYF. The CDR3 DNA reads as TGTGCCTGGAGTGGCAGGGGATCCTACGAGCAGTACTTC.

Written as DNA, the CDR3 is TGTGCCAGCAGTTACTTGGGCGGGACCGGGGAGCTGTTTTTT. Amino acid sequence: CASSYLGGTGELFF. The gene calls are TRBV6-5 and TRBJ2-2, with a possible D match to TRBD2 (5 bases). V lost 1 base and J lost 5, with 8 bases in between. CDR1 MNHEY and CDR2 SVGAGI come from the germline V gene. The CDR3 runs 14 residues.

The chain couples TRBV14 to TRBJ2-7; D ambiguous. Germline V gives CDR1 SGHDN, CDR2 FVKESK. The CDR3 totals 15 residues. V gave up 1 base and J gave up 0 bases, with 10 bases separating them. The CDR3 DNA sequence: TGTGCCAGCAGCCAAGGGCCAGCAAGCTCCTACGAGCAGTACTTC. This sequence encodes CASSQGPASSYEQYF. The full variable domain, completed using reference TRBV14 and TRBJ2-7, is EAGVTQFPSHSVIEKGQTVTLRCDPISGHDNLYWYRRVMGKEIKFLLHFVKESKQDESGMPNNRFLAERTGGTYSTLKVQPAELEDSGVYFCASSQGPASSYEQYFGPGTRLTVT.

The chain has TRBV10-1 and TRBJ2-7, with 9 bases that match TRBD2. This CDR3 has 18 residues. V lost 2 bases, J lost 3 bases, and 14 bases stayed unmatched. Germline-derived CDR1 and CDR2 are WNHNN and SYGVQD (reference sequence). The CDR3 DNA reads as TGCGCCAGCAGTGAGGTCGGGCGGGAGGGCCCCTCCCGCTACGAGCAGTACTTC. Translated: CASSEVGREGPSRYEQYF.

The V and J genes are TRBV6-5 and TRBJ2-7, with 7 nucleotides matching TRBD1. The CDR3 is 13 residues long. Germline V lookup: CDR1 MNHEY, CDR2 SVGAGI. The ends lost 6 bases at V and 1 base at J; junction bases unmatched: 3. CDR3 bases: TGTGCCAGCAGAAAGGGACAGTCCTACGAGCAGTACTTC. It is translated as CASRKGQSYEQYF.

This chain uses TRBV19 with TRBJ1-1; no firm D call. Trimming stripped 5 bases from V and 2 bases from J, with 6 bases between. The CDR3 has 12 amino acids. The germline CDR1 and CDR2 sequences are LNHDA and SQIVND (reference sequence). The CDR3 region is CASSVRNTEAFF. CDR3 coding DNA: TGTGCCAGTAGTGTCCGAAACACTGAAGCTTTCTTT. The full variable domain, with the rest looked up from reference TRBV19 and TRBJ1-1, is DGGITQSPKYLFRKEGQNVTLSCEQNLNHDAMYWYRQDPGQGLRLIYYSQIVNDFQKGDIAEGYSVSREKKESFPLTVTSAQKNPTAFYLCASSVRNTEAFFGQGTRLTVV.

The V gene is TRBV2, the J gene TRBJ2-7; D is undetermined. Germline lookup yields CDR1 SNHLY and CDR2 FYNNEI. V lost 4 bases and J lost 4, with 8 bases in between. There are 12 residues in the CDR3. CDR3: CASSGTRYEQYF. For the CDR3, the DNA is TGTGCCAGCAGTGGGACGCGGTACGAGCAGTACTTC.

The V and J genes are TRBV28 and TRBJ2-7; 9 nucleotides align to TRBD1. CDR3 length: 14 residues. The germline gives CDR1 MDHEN, CDR2 SYDVKM. The trim removed 2 bases at V and 2 bases at J, leaving 1 base unmatched. CDR3 bases: TGTGCCAGCAGTTTACGGGACAGGGCCTACGAGCAGTACTTC. This gives the protein CASSLRDRAYEQYF. The whole variable domain, remainder taken from reference TRBV28 and TRBJ2-7, is DVKVTQSSRYLVKRTGEKVFLECVQDMDHENMFWYRQDPGLGLRLIYFSYDVKMKEKGDIPEGYSVSREKKERFSLILESASTNQTSMYLCASSLRDRAYEQYFGPGTRLTVT.

This chain links TRBV7-8 with TRBJ1-1; D may be TRBD1 (5 bases). From germline, CDR1 is SGHVS and CDR2 FQNEAQ. V was clipped by 5 bases and J by 0 bases, with 13 bases between them. The CDR3 has 15 amino acids. CDR3 residues: CASSLRQRMNTEAFF. DNA of the CDR3: TGTGCCAGCAGCCTGCGACAGCGAATGAACACTGAAGCTTTCTTT.

This rearrangement joins TRBV28 to TRBJ1-3; D unclear. Trimming left V 5 bases short and J 0 bases short, with 8 bases between. CDR1 is MDHEN, CDR2 SYDVKM, per germline. This CDR3 is 14 amino acids long. CDR3 nucleotides: TGTGCCAGCAGTATCCGGATCTCTGGAAACACCATATATTTT. Its translation is CASSIRISGNTIYF.

This chain joins TRBV27 and TRBJ1-4, with TRBD1 as a possible D gene (6 bases). The V end was cut by 3 bases, the J end by 5 bases, with 13 bases between. The CDR3 spans 15 residues. Germline-derived CDR1 and CDR2 are MNHEY and SMNVEV (reference sequence). This CDR3 is CASSFNGQLNEKLFF. The DNA for the CDR3 is TGTGCCAGCAGTTTCAACGGACAGCTCAATGAAAAACTGTTTTTT.

This chain uses TRBV2 with TRBJ1-3; D is unclear. The CDR3 runs 14 residues. Trimming took off 4 bases at V and 0 bases at J, with 7 bases between the two ends. CDR1 is SNHLY and CDR2 is FYNNEI in the germline V gene. The CDR3 DNA follows: TGTGCCAGCAGTGCGATGGGCTCTGGAAACACCATATATTTT. It specifies CASSAMGSGNTIYF. The full variable domain, with the rest looked up from reference TRBV2 and TRBJ1-3, is EPEVTQTPSHQVTQMGQEVILRCVPISNHLYFYWYRQILGQKVEFLVSFYNNEISEKSEIFDDQFSVERPDGSNFTLKIRSTKLEDSAMYFCASSAMGSGNTIYFGEGSWLTVV.

This rearrangement joins TRBV7-9 to TRBJ2-1; 12 nucleotides line up with TRBD2. The CDR3 is 13 amino acids. V trimming: 10 bases; J trimming: 8 bases; junction bases outside the gene matches: 6. Germline CDR1 reads SEHNR; CDR2 reads FQNEAQ (reference sequence). The DNA of the CDR3 is TGTGCCACACGACTAGCGGGAGTGTATGAGCAGTTCTTC. Residues: CATRLAGVYEQFF.

The V gene is TRBV27, the J gene TRBJ2-3; D not resolved. The CDR3 totals 13 residues. Looked up from germline, CDR1 is MNHEY and CDR2 is SMNVEV (reference sequence). Trimming removed 3 bases at V and 1 base at J, with 5 bases between. Here the CDR3 reads CASSFLGTDTQYF. CDR3 sequence (DNA): TGTGCCAGCAGTTTCCTTGGCACAGATACGCAGTATTTT.